The present entry profiles one T cell receptor beta chain with its context. This specimen comes from a study of blood T cell repertoires in COVID-19. Across the study: The origin of the acute and convalescent COVID-19 samples was the United States, Italy and Spain. PBMCs, B-cell-depleted T cells, or T cells were the source of the cDNA or gDNA that made up the material.

V was pared by 1 base and J by 1 base, with 8 bases of the junction left unmatched. This CDR3 region has 18 residues. Germline V gene sequence: CDR1 MGHRA, CDR2 YSYEKL. As handled by the study authors: Reference gene primer amplification in the assay estimated nucleated cell counts. TCRdb's table, derived via immunoSEQ multiplex PCR, lists solely in-frame clones and lacks some. For V, J and clone size, that table is used; D and trimming come from the DNA. The sample consists of 200,000 or so clones, around 86% of them appearing once. This TCR was recovered from a woman in her forties with acute or convalescent COVID-19. The rearrangement uses TRBV4-1 and TRBJ2-7; 12 bases map to TRBD2. The sequenced sample was peripheral blood. CDR3 bases: TGCGCCAGCAGCCAAGTTCTAGCGGGAGGGCCTCTGTCCTACGAGCAGTACTTC. Its translation is CASSQVLAGGPLSYEQYF.